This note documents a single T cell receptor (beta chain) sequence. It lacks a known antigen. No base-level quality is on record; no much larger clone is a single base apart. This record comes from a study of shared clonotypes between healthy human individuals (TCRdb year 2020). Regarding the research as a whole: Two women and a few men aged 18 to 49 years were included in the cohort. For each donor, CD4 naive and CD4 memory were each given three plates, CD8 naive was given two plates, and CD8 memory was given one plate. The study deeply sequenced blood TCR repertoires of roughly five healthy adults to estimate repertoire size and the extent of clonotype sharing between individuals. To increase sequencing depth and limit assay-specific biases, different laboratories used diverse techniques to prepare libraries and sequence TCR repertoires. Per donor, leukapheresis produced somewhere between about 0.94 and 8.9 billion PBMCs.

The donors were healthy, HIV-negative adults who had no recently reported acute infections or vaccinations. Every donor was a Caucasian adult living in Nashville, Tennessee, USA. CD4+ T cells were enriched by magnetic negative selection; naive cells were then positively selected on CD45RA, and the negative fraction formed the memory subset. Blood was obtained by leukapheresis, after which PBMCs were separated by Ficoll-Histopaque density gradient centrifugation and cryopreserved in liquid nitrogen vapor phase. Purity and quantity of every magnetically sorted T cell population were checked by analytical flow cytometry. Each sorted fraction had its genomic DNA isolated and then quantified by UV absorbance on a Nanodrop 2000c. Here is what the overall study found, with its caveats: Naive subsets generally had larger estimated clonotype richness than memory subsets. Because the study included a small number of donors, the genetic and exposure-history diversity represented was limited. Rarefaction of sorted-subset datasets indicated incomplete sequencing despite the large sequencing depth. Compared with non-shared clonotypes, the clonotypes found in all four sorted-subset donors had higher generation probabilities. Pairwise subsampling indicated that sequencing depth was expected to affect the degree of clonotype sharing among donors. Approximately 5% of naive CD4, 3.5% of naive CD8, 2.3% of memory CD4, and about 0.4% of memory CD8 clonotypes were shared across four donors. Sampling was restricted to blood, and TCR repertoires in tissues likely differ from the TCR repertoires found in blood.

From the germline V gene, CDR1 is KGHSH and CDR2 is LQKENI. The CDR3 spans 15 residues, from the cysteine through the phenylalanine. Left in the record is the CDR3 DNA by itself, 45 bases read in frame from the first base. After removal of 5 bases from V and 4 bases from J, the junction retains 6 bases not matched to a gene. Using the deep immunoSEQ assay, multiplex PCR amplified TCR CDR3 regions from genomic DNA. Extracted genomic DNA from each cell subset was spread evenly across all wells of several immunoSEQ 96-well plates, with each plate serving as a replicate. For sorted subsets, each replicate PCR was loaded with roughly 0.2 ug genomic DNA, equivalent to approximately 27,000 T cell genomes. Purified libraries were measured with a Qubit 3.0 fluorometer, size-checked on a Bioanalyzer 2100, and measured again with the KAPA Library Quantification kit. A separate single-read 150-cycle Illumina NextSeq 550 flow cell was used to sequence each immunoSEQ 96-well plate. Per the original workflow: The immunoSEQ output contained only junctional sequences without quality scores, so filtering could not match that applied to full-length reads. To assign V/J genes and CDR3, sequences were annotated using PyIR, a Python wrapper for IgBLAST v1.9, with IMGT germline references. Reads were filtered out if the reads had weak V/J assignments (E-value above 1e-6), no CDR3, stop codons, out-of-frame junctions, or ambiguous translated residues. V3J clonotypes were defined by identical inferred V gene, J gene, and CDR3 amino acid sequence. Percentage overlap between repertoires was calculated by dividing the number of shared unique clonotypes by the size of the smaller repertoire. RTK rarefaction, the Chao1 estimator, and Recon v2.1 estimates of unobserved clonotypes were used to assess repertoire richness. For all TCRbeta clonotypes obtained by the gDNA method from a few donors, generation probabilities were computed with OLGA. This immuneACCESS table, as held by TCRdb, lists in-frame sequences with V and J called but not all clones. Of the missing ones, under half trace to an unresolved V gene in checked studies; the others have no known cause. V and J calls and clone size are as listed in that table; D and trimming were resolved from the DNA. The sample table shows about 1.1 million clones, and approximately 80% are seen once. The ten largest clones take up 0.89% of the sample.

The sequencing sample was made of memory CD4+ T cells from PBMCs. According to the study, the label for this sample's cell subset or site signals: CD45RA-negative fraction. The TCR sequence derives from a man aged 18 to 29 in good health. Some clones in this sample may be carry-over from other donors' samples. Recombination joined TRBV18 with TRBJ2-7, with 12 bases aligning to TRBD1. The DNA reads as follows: TGTGCCAGCTCATCTCCGGGACAGGGGGCGTACGAGCAGTACTTC. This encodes CASSSPGQGAYEQYF.